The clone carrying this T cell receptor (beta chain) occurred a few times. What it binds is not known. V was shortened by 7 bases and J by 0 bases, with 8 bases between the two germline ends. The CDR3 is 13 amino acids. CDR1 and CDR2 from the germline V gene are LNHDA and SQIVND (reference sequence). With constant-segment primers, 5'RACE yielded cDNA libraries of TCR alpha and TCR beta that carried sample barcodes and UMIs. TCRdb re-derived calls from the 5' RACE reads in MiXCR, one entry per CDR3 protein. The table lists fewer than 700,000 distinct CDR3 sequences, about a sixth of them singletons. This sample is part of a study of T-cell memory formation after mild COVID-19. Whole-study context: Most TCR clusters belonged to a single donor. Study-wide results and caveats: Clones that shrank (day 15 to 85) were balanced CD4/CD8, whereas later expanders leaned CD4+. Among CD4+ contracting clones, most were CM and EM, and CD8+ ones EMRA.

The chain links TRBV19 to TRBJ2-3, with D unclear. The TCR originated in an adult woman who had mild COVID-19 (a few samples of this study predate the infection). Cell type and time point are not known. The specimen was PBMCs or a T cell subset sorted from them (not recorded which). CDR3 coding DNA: TGTGCCAGTATTGACTGGAGCACAGATACGCAGTATTTT. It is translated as CASIDWSTDTQYF. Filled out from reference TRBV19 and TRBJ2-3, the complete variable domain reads DGGITQSPKYLFRKEGQNVTLSCEQNLNHDAMYWYRQDPGQGLRLIYYSQIVNDFQKGDIAEGYSVSREKKESFPLTVTSAQKNPTAFYLCASIDWSTDTQYFGPGTRLTVL.